This TCR beta chain came from a study of long-term antiretroviral therapy in people with HIV. Study-wide results and caveats: Clones showing expansion before ART dominated the repertoire at all time points. ART adherence was not documented, and neither viral resistance nor therapy changes had any data. Samples were collected from about 2003 to 2017 under possibly less effective ART regimens.

As for this clone: Its antigen is still unknown.

This CDR3 contains 16 residues. Germline values: CDR1 MNHEY, CDR2 SVGAGI. The V and J ends lost 4 bases and 4 bases, in that order; junction bases with no gene match: 6. Runs used v3.0 of the immunoSEQ assay and were done at survey level. Assay used: immunoSEQ multiplex PCR; TCRdb lists only in-frame clones, some missing. The sample has under 45,000 clones; more than 80% are singletons. This chain connects TRBV6-5 to TRBJ2-2; 10 bases match TRBD1. This receptor was obtained from a woman aged 50 to 60 with HIV. The starting material was unsorted PBMCs, obtained 3.1 years after starting antiretroviral therapy. The CDR3 reads CASSSAGQGFTGELFF. In DNA, the CDR3 is TGTGCCAGCAGTTCCGCGGGACAGGGGTTCACCGGGGAGCTGTTTTTT.